These 10 T cell receptor beta chains were sequenced from one sample in a study of CD8+CD57+ T cells in acquired aplastic anemia. Genomic DNA provided the template from which TCR beta VDJ and CDR3 profiles were obtained. TCRdb recomputed calls from the reads with MiXCR, one row per CDR3 protein. The repertoire holds around 170,000 distinct CDR3 sequences, 63% seen once, with about 48% in the top ten. The specimen sequenced was sorted CD4+, CD8+, or CD8+CD57+ T cells (not recorded which) from PBMCs. The receptors come from a human donor in good health.

The chain employs TRBV7-9 and TRBJ2-7, with 9 positions matching TRBD1. With V trimmed by 5 bases and J by 0 bases, 8 bases remained unmatched. The V gene's germline CDR1 is SEHNR and CDR2 FQNEAQ (reference sequence). This CDR3 has 16 residues. CDR3 coding DNA: TGTGCCAGCAGCCCACTAGGACAGGGGAGCTCCTACGAGCAGTACTTC. Its translation: CASSPLGQGSSYEQYF. Based on the CDR3 plus reference TRBV7-9 and TRBJ2-7, the full variable domain is DTGVSQNPRHKITKRGQNVTFRCDPISEHNRLYWYRQTLGQGPEFLTYFQNEAQLEKSRLLSDRFSAERPKGSFSTLEIQRTEQGDSAMYLCASSPLGQGSSYEQYFGPGTRLTVT.

Many counts were recorded for this clonotype. The chain is built from TRBV10-3 and TRBJ1-1; 7 bases line up with TRBD1. CDR1 ENHRY and CDR2 SYGVKD come from the germline V gene. V lost 6 bases and J lost 3; bases outside the gene matches: 4. This CDR3 is built from 13 residues. DNA for the CDR3: TGTGCCATCAGAGGGACAGAAGACACTGAAGCTTTCTTT. This sequence encodes CAIRGTEDTEAFF.

V is TRBV29-1 and J is TRBJ2-3; either TRBD1 or TRBD2 may supply D (5 bases each). This CDR3 comprises 14 residues. The germline gives CDR1 SQVTM, CDR2 ANQGSEA. The germline V and J ends were trimmed by 8 bases and 4 bases, with 19 bases remaining between them. The CDR3 protein is CSTTGASWADTQYF. CDR3 nucleotide sequence: TGCAGCACGACCGGGGCTAGTTGGGCAGATACGCAGTATTTT.

This clonotype was seen repeatedly, ten times or more. The CDR3, as DNA: TGTGCCACCAGCAGAGAGCGGGGCTTTAACTATGGCTACACCTTC. Translating it yields CATSRERGFNYGYTF. The genes are TRBV15 and TRBJ1-2; possibly TRBD1 for D (5 bases). Trimming removed 0 bases at V and 1 base at J, with 9 bases between. The CDR3 is 15 amino acids. Germline V gene data show CDR1 as LNHNV and CDR2 as YYDKDF (reference sequence).

On this clonotype: The CDR3 ends on some other residue instead of the conserved phenylalanine or tryptophan, so this is likely a read error. The gene calls are TRBV7-8 and TRBJ2-5, with D unresolved. Germline CDR1 SGHVS, CDR2 FQNEAQ. V shed 1 base and J shed 2 bases, with 8 bases lying between them. This CDR3 has 14 amino acids. The DNA for the CDR3 is TGTGCCAGCAGCTTAGGTGGGTTGCAAGAGACCCAGTACCTC. Protein sequence: CASSLGGLQETQYL.

The chain is built from TRBV7-6 and TRBJ2-5; D is possibly TRBD2 (5 bases). The V end lost 0 bases, the J end lost 4 bases, and 6 bases lay between the germline ends. In germline, CDR1 is SGHVS, CDR2 FNYEAQ. CDR3 length: 13 residues. CDR3 DNA: TGTGCCAGCAGCTTAGCGCGGGCAGAGACCCAGTACTTC. Protein: CASSLARAETQYF.

The chain links TRBV20-1 to TRBJ2-5, with 7 bases that match TRBD2. The DNA end is a closer match to TRBJ2-7, so the J assignment may be wrong. This CDR3 has 16 residues. CDR1 DFQATT and CDR2 SNEGSKA come from the germline V gene (reference sequence). CDR3 sequence (DNA): TGCAGTGCCCATACTTCTAGCGGAGATCGAACGTACGAGCAGTACTTC. This translates into CSAHTSSGDRTYEQYF.

The rearrangement links TRBV20-1 to TRBJ2-1; 13 bases are a match to TRBD2. The CDR3 runs to 14 residues. Unmatched junction bases numbered 5, after V lost 4 bases and J lost 8 bases. The germline CDR1 and CDR2 sequences are DFQATT and SNEGSKA (reference sequence). This chain's CDR3 is CSAKGLAGNYEQFF. The CDR3 nucleotides are TGCAGTGCTAAGGGACTAGCGGGAAACTATGAGCAGTTCTTC.

This chain links TRBV7-6 with TRBJ2-5, with 12 bases fitting TRBD2. With 5 bases clipped from V and 11 bases from J, the junction kept 9 bases outside the gene matches. The germline V gene has CDR1 SGHVS and CDR2 FNYEAQ. CDR3 length: 14 residues. CDR3 in amino acids: CASSPYPLAGGQYF. CDR3 sequence (DNA): TGTGCCAGCAGCCCCTACCCACTAGCGGGGGGACAGTACTTC.

CDR3 coding DNA: TGTGCCACCAGTGACCTGGGCCGACCAGAGCAGTACTTC. Its protein product is CATSDLGRPEQYF. This chain connects TRBV24-1 to TRBJ2-7; D ambiguous. CDR1 is KGHDR, CDR2 SFDVKD, per germline. With 4 bases removed from V and 7 bases from J, the gap between germline ends came to 13 bases. The CDR3 extends over 13 amino acids.